One and the same sample provided the 7 T cell receptor beta chains below, sequenced in a study of cytomegalovirus exposure and HLA in healthy donors (dated 2017 in TCRdb). Preparation of the library involved the immunoSEQ multiplex PCR assay. For the multiplex PCR, a mixture combining 60 forward primers for TCR Vbeta segments and 13 reverse primers for TCR Jbeta segments was used. TCRdb mirrors the immuneACCESS table, restricted to in-frame sequences. Some clones are absent from its copies; in checked studies, under half trace to an unresolved V gene, and the reason for the others is unknown. The sample profile shows roughly 190,000 clones; roughly four fifths of them were found once. The ten largest clones add up to approximately 3.1% of the sample. The specimen was PBMCs. The receptor set was obtained from a woman in her 30s in good health and CMV-seropositive.

The chain joins TRBV15 to TRBJ2-7; D is uncertain. The germline gives CDR1 LNHNV, CDR2 YYDKDF (reference sequence). V was shortened by 0 bases and J by 1 base, with 13 bases between the two germline ends. The CDR3 loop spans 16 amino acids. The CDR3: CATSRDQASLSYEQYF. CDR3 in DNA: TGTGCCACCAGCAGAGATCAGGCATCCCTTTCCTACGAGCAGTACTTC.

The count of this clone is one. This chain connects TRBV28 to TRBJ1-2, with D possibly being TRBD1 (5 bases). Germline V CDR1 and CDR2: MDHEN, SYDVKM. This CDR3 has 13 residues. Trimming stripped 5 bases from V and 7 bases from J, with 14 bases between. This CDR3 reads CASSPPTDSGYTF. CDR3 bases: TGTGCCAGCAGTCCACCGACAGATTCTGGCTACACCTTC.

V is TRBV5-1 and J is TRBJ2-7, with TRBD1 matching over 11 bases. This CDR3 has 13 amino acids. J gave up 6 bases and V 2 bases, and 1 base lay outside the gene matches. Germline V gives CDR1 SGHRS, CDR2 YFSETQ. The CDR3 is CASSFGTGGEQYF. The CDR3 DNA is TGCGCCAGCAGCTTCGGGACAGGGGGCGAGCAGTACTTC.

The V and J genes are TRBV28 and TRBJ2-7; TRBD1 aligns across 7 bases. Germline CDR1 and CDR2: MDHEN and SYDVKM. Unmatched junction bases numbered 7, after V lost 5 bases and J lost 0 bases. The length of the CDR3 is 15 residues. In nucleotides, the CDR3 is TGTGCCAGCAGTCCGGGGACAGCCCCCTCCTACGAGCAGTACTTC. Translation: CASSPGTAPSYEQYF.

The rearrangement uses TRBV28 and TRBJ1-2; TRBD1 is a possible D gene (5 bases). CDR3 size: 16 residues. Germline V gene sequence: CDR1 MDHEN, CDR2 SYDVKM. Trimming took off 5 bases at V and 8 bases at J, with 24 bases between the two ends. CDR3 sequence: CASSHKGTQGVWGYTF. The CDR3 coding sequence is TGTGCCAGCAGTCACAAAGGTACGCAGGGTGTTTGGGGCTACACCTTC.

This sequence joins TRBV13 and TRBJ2-2, with 8 nucleotides matching TRBD2. The V gene end was trimmed by 5 bases and the J gene end by 0 bases; junction bases not matched to a gene: 2. CDR1 is PRHDT, CDR2 FYEKMQ, per germline (reference sequence). This CDR3 spans 15 amino acids. DNA for the CDR3: TGTGCCAGCAGCCCCGGGGGGGCGAACACCGGGGAGCTGTTTTTT. Its translation: CASSPGGANTGELFF.

CDR3: CASSYRGTYNSPLHF. The CDR3 coding sequence is TGTGCCAGCAGTTACAGGGGAACCTATAATTCACCCCTCCACTTT. The chain recombines TRBV28 with TRBJ1-6; TRBD1 matches 7 bases. Germline V CDR1 and CDR2: MDHEN, SYDVKM. CDR3 size: 15 residues. V shed 4 bases, J shed 2 bases, and the junction held 2 bases outside the gene matches.